What follows are 25 T cell receptor beta chains derived from one specimen sequenced in a study of tumor T cells in aggressive B-cell lymphoma. Using immunoSEQ multiplex PCR, the repertoire was profiled, and TCRdb retains in-frame clones only, with some absent. The sample has about 10,000 clones, around nine tenths seen once. Sequencing was done on a sample of tumor tissue. Receptors originate from an adult with diffuse large B cell lymphoma.

The V gene is TRBV10-3, the J gene TRBJ2-3, with D uncertain. Germline lookup yields CDR1 ENHRY and CDR2 SYGVKD. The CDR3 covers 14 residues. With 3 bases removed from V and 2 bases from J, the gap between germline ends came to 9 bases. Here the CDR3 DNA reads TGTGCCATCAGTGATTCACGAGTCACAGATACGCAGTATTTT. This sequence encodes CAISDSRVTDTQYF.

The genes are TRBV2 and TRBJ2-4; 7 bases map to TRBD1. The J segment lost 0 bases and the V segment lost 4 bases, leaving 12 bases of the junction unmatched. The CDR3 totals 18 residues. Germline V gene data show CDR1 as SNHLY and CDR2 as FYNNEI. In nucleotides, the CDR3 is TGTGCCAGCAGTGGGACAGGAATGAACAAACTAGCCAAAAACATTCAGTACTTC. Translated: CASSGTGMNKLAKNIQYF. Combining the CDR3 with reference TRBV2 and TRBJ2-4 gives the whole variable domain EPEVTQTPSHQVTQMGQEVILRCVPISNHLYFYWYRQILGQKVEFLVSFYNNEISEKSEIFDDQFSVERPDGSNFTLKIRSTKLEDSAMYFCASSGTGMNKLAKNIQYFGAGTRLSVL.

The genes are TRBV6-5 and TRBJ1-6, with D tentatively TRBD1 (6 bases). Germline CDR1 reads MNHEY; CDR2 reads SVGAGI. The CDR3 has 14 residues. The ends were cut back, 5 bases at V and 10 bases at J, with 15 bases in the middle. The CDR3 region is CASSRQVGGSPLHF. CDR3 nucleotide sequence: TGTGCCAGCAGTCGACAGGTCGGGGGGTCACCCCTCCACTTT.

J is TRBJ1-1 and V is TRBV5-1; tentative D call: TRBD1 (5 bases). Germline V CDR1 and CDR2: SGHRS, YFSETQ. This CDR3 has 13 residues. Trimming stripped 7 bases from V and 1 base from J, with 11 bases between. CDR3 nucleotides: TGCGCCAGCGGCAAAGACAGGAACACTGAAGCTTTCTTT. This translates into CASGKDRNTEAFF.

The rearrangement joins TRBV5-1 to TRBJ1-2; D unclear. The CDR3 is 14 residues long. V lost 4 bases and J lost 3, with 13 bases in between. The germline V gene encodes CDR1 SGHRS and CDR2 YFSETQ. CDR3: CASSPGKVDYGYTF. The CDR3, as DNA: TGCGCCAGCAGCCCGGGGAAGGTGGACTATGGCTACACCTTC.

The chain links TRBV14 to TRBJ2-4; 10 bases line up with TRBD1. After removal of 1 base from V and 4 bases from J, the junction contained 1 base not matched to a gene. Germline loops: CDR1 SGHDN, CDR2 FVKESK. The CDR3 consists of 15 residues. The CDR3 bases are TGTGCCAGCAGCCAAGGGACAGGGGGAAAAAACATTCAGTACTTC. It yields the protein CASSQGTGGKNIQYF.

This clone was seen a single time. The sample has other DNA sequences that encode this CDR3 too. This chain uses TRBV15 with TRBJ2-7; D is unresolved. V was cut by 0 bases and J by 3 bases, with 15 bases left in between. There are 16 residues in the CDR3. CDR1 and CDR2 (germline): LNHNV, YYDKDF (reference sequence). The CDR3 region has the DNA TGTGCCACCAGCAGAGATGGCCCGTCTAGAGGCTACGAGCAGTACTTC. Translating gives CATSRDGPSRGYEQYF.

The rearrangement joins TRBV2 to TRBJ1-5; 8 positions match TRBD1. Germline V lookup: CDR1 SNHLY, CDR2 FYNNEI. With V trimmed by 5 bases and J by 5 bases, 5 bases remained unmatched. CDR3 length: 14 residues. CDR3 bases: TGTGCCAGCAGTCCGACAGGGGTGGATCAGCCCCAGCATTTT. Protein product: CASSPTGVDQPQHF.

The rearrangement uses TRBV11-1 and TRBJ2-2, with 7 bases aligning to TRBD2. CDR3 length equals 14 residues. In germline, CDR1 is SGHAT, CDR2 FQDESV (reference sequence). Trimming took 5 bases from V and 4 from J; bases not matched to a gene: 4. The CDR3 region has the DNA TGTGCCAGCAGCCCACCGGGGGGCACCGGGGAGCTGTTTTTT. Amino acids: CASSPPGGTGELFF.

The chain joins TRBV27 to TRBJ1-1; TRBD1 might be the D (5 bases). Germline V gives CDR1 MNHEY, CDR2 SMNVEV (reference sequence). Trimming took 1 base from V and 5 from J, leaving 17 bases between them. This CDR3 is built from 16 residues. The CDR3 sequence is CASSLLSQGEGTEAFF. The CDR3 coding sequence is TGTGCCAGCAGTTTATTGTCCCAAGGGGAGGGGACTGAAGCTTTCTTT.

This clone was picked up one time. The chain is built from TRBV27 and TRBJ1-1; a possible D gene is TRBD1 (6 bases). This CDR3 is built from 14 residues. Germline V lookup: CDR1 MNHEY, CDR2 SMNVEV (reference sequence). V gave up 3 bases and J gave up 7 bases, with 15 bases separating them. CDR3 amino acids: CASSFWPRGGEAFF. The CDR3 DNA sequence: TGTGCCAGCAGTTTCTGGCCCCGAGGGGGTGAAGCTTTCTTT.

The chain carries TRBV5-1 and TRBJ2-5, with D tentatively TRBD1 (8 bases). The J call may be faulty, since TRBJ2-7 better matches the DNA end. The CDR3 extends over 16 amino acids. The germline V gene has CDR1 SGHRS and CDR2 YFSETQ. CDR3 amino acids: CASRLTQAGQDYEQYF. The CDR3, as DNA: TGCGCCAGCAGGTTGACGCAAGCGGGACAGGACTACGAGCAGTACTTC.

The chain carries TRBV7-2 and TRBJ2-3; the D gene is possibly TRBD1 (6 bases). This CDR3 has 15 amino acids. The V and J ends lost 1 base and 4 bases respectively, with 12 bases between them. Germline V lookup: CDR1 SGHTA, CDR2 FQGNSA. CDR3 residues: CASSLVGGRSDTQYF. The CDR3 nucleotides read TGTGCCAGCAGCTTAGTAGGGGGTCGGTCAGATACGCAGTATTTT. The full variable domain, rest sourced from reference TRBV7-2 and TRBJ2-3, is GAGVSQSPSNKVTEKGKDVELRCDPISGHTALYWYRQSLGQGLEFLIYFQGNSAPDKSGLPSDRFSAERTGGSVSTLTIQRTQQEDSAVYLCASSLVGGRSDTQYFGPGTRLTVL.

This chain links TRBV5-1 with TRBJ2-7; 15 bases line up with TRBD2. This CDR3 has 15 residues. V dropped 4 bases and J dropped 3; count of bases not matched to a gene: 2. Looked up from germline, CDR1 is SGHRS and CDR2 is YFSETQ. The CDR3 coding sequence is TGCGCCAGCAGCCCGGGACTAGCGGGGGGCTACGAGCAGTACTTC. Protein: CASSPGLAGGYEQYF.

The chain is built from TRBV9 and TRBJ2-1; TRBD1 agrees at 12 bases. The CDR3 loop spans 15 amino acids. V was pared by 6 bases and J by 6 bases, with 7 bases of the junction left unmatched. Germline lookup yields CDR1 SGDLS and CDR2 YYNGEE. The CDR3 coding sequence is TGTGCCAGCAACTCCCCGGGACAGGGGGCCAATGAGCAGTTCTTC. This gives the protein CASNSPGQGANEQFF. The complete variable domain, with remaining parts taken from reference TRBV9 and TRBJ2-1, reads DSGVTQTPKHLITATGQRVTLRCSPRSGDLSVYWYQQSLDQGLQFLIQYYNGEERAKGNILERFSAQQFPDLHSELNLSSLELGDSALYFCASNSPGQGANEQFFGPGTRLTVL.

V and J are TRBV18 and TRBJ2-1; 7 nucleotides line up with TRBD2. V shed 2 bases and J 2 bases; nucleotides not matched to a gene: 9. The CDR3 sequence is 17 residues long. CDR1 and CDR2 from the germline V gene are KGHSH and LQKENI. CDR3 region: CASSPGLLATTYNEQFF. The CDR3 DNA reads as TGTGCCAGCTCACCAGGGTTACTAGCGACTACCTACAATGAGCAGTTCTTC. Variable domain in full (rest from reference TRBV18 and TRBJ2-1): NAGVMQNPRHLVRRRGQEARLRCSPMKGHSHVYWYRQLPEEGLKFMVYLQKENIIDESGMPKERFSAEFPKEGPSILRIQQVVRGDSAAYFCASSPGLLATTYNEQFFGPGTRLTVL.

The chain recombines TRBV6-5 with TRBJ2-2; 8 nucleotides agree with TRBD2. The CDR3 is 15 residues long. Germline V CDR1 and CDR2: MNHEY, SVGAGI. V shed 5 bases, J shed 4 bases, and the junction held 6 bases outside the gene matches. As DNA, the CDR3 is TGTGCCAGCAGTGGCGGGGGGTTAGGCACCGGGGAGCTGTTTTTT. Translated, it gives CASSGGGLGTGELFF.

A single count supports this clone. The genes are TRBV7-6 and TRBJ1-1, with D possibly matching TRBD1 (5 bases). Trimming took 5 bases from V and 4 from J, leaving 11 bases between them. The CDR3 loop spans 13 amino acids. The germline V gene encodes CDR1 SGHVS and CDR2 FNYEAQ. As DNA, the CDR3 is TGTGCCAGCAGCCCCCCAGGGATCACTGAAGCTTTCTTT. This codes for CASSPPGITEAFF.

The chain couples TRBV7-8 to TRBJ1-1; D possibly corresponds to TRBD1 (6 bases). The V and J ends lost 5 bases and 4 bases respectively, with 23 bases between them. Germline V gene sequence: CDR1 SGHVS, CDR2 FQNEAQ. CDR3 length: 17 amino acids. The CDR3 protein is CASSPSGGGGRGTEAFF. The CDR3 DNA reads TGTGCCAGCAGCCCGTCCGGGGGCGGGGGTAGAGGCACTGAAGCTTTCTTT.

On this clone itself: The germline gene is not matched at one end of the junction; a read error may be the cause. The rearrangement uses TRBV7-7 and TRBJ2-7, with 11 bases that match TRBD2. Germline CDR1 is SSHAT and CDR2 is FNYEAQ (reference sequence). CDR3 length: 15 amino acids. The CDR3 loop is CASSLGGTSGYEQYF. The CDR3 nucleotides are TGTGCTAGCAGCTTGGGAGGGACTAGCGGTTACGAGCAGTACTTC. Full variable domain (remainder filled in from reference TRBV7-7 and TRBJ2-7): GAGVSQSPRYKVTKRGQDVTLRCDPISSHATLYWYQQALGQGPEFLTYFNYEAQPDKSGLPSDRFSAERPEGSISTLTIQRTEQRDSAMYRCASSLGGTSGYEQYFGPGTRLTVT.

The V gene is TRBV9, the J gene TRBJ2-7, with 8 positions matching TRBD2. V was pared by 0 bases and J by 7 bases, with 9 bases of the junction left unmatched. Germline values: CDR1 SGDLS, CDR2 YYNGEE. This CDR3 has 15 amino acids. The DNA for the CDR3 is TGTGCCAGCAGCGTAGTAGCAGCGGGAGTCGGTGAGCAGTACTTC. Translation gives CASSVVAAGVGEQYF.

This clone was observed a single time. V and J are TRBV2 and TRBJ1-4; D gene unclear. Trimming removed 3 bases from V and 6 bases from J, with 14 bases in between. This CDR3 is 15 amino acids long. Germline CDR1 reads SNHLY; CDR2 reads FYNNEI. As DNA, the CDR3 is TGTGCCAGCAGTGACGGGGTTGGGTTCGATGAAAAACTGTTTTTT. This translates into CASSDGVGFDEKLFF.

This clone was detected a few times. V and J are TRBV10-3 and TRBJ2-7; TRBD1 aligns across 12 bases. Trimming at V came to 4 bases and at J to 9 bases, leaving 1 base not matched to a gene. This CDR3 spans 12 amino acids. Germline CDR1 ENHRY, CDR2 SYGVKD. The DNA of the CDR3 is TGTGCCATCAGTGGGGACAGGGGGCTGCAGTACTTC. It is translated as CAISGDRGLQYF.

The CDR3 is CASSLEGARSSYGYTF. The CDR3 nucleotides read TGTGCCAGCAGCTTGGAAGGAGCGAGGTCTAGCTATGGCTACACCTTC. The V and J genes are TRBV5-4 and TRBJ1-2; no clear D gene. V was cut by 0 bases and J by 4 bases, with 16 bases left in between. CDR3 length: 16 residues. CDR1 is SGHNT and CDR2 is YYREEE in the germline V gene (reference sequence).

This sequence joins TRBV7-8 and TRBJ2-2; 11 bases map to TRBD2. The germline V gene has CDR1 SGHVS and CDR2 FQNEAQ. The trim removed 5 bases at V and 6 bases at J, leaving 5 bases unmatched. This CDR3 is built from 15 residues. As DNA, the CDR3 is TGTGCCAGCAGCATACTAGCGGGGGTGTCCGGGGAGCTGTTTTTT. It encodes CASSILAGVSGELFF.